This T cell receptor (beta chain) appears in the sequencing data of a study of blood T cell repertoires in COVID-19. Background on the study: Sites in the United States, Italy and Spain provided acute and convalescent COVID-19 samples. PBMCs, B-cell-depleted T cells, or T cells provided the cDNA or gDNA that made up the material.

This CDR3 has 14 residues. J was trimmed by 0 bases and V by 3 bases; bases with no gene match: 2. Per germline, CDR1 SGDLS and CDR2 YYNGEE. Original data processing: Nucleated cell counts were estimated from reference gene primer amplification. Profiling relied on immunoSEQ multiplex PCR, and the TCRdb table lists in-frame clones only, not all of them. That table furnishes V, J and clone size, whereas the DNA furnished D and trimming. The data contain under 300,000 clones, 70% to 90% of them seen just once; the ten biggest clones take up approximately 2.1%. Specimen: peripheral blood. This receptor was taken from a woman aged 40 to 50 who had recovered from COVID-19. The chain employs TRBV9 and TRBJ2-5; 7 bases match TRBD1. Here the CDR3 reads CASSAGGYQETQYF. The CDR3 DNA sequence: TGTGCCAGCAGCGCAGGGGGATACCAAGAGACCCAGTACTTC. Looking up the rest from reference TRBV9 and TRBJ2-5 gives the full variable domain: DSGVTQTPKHLITATGQRVTLRCSPRSGDLSVYWYQQSLDQGLQFLIQYYNGEERAKGNILERFSAQQFPDLHSELNLSSLELGDSALYFCASSAGGYQETQYFGPGTRLLVL.